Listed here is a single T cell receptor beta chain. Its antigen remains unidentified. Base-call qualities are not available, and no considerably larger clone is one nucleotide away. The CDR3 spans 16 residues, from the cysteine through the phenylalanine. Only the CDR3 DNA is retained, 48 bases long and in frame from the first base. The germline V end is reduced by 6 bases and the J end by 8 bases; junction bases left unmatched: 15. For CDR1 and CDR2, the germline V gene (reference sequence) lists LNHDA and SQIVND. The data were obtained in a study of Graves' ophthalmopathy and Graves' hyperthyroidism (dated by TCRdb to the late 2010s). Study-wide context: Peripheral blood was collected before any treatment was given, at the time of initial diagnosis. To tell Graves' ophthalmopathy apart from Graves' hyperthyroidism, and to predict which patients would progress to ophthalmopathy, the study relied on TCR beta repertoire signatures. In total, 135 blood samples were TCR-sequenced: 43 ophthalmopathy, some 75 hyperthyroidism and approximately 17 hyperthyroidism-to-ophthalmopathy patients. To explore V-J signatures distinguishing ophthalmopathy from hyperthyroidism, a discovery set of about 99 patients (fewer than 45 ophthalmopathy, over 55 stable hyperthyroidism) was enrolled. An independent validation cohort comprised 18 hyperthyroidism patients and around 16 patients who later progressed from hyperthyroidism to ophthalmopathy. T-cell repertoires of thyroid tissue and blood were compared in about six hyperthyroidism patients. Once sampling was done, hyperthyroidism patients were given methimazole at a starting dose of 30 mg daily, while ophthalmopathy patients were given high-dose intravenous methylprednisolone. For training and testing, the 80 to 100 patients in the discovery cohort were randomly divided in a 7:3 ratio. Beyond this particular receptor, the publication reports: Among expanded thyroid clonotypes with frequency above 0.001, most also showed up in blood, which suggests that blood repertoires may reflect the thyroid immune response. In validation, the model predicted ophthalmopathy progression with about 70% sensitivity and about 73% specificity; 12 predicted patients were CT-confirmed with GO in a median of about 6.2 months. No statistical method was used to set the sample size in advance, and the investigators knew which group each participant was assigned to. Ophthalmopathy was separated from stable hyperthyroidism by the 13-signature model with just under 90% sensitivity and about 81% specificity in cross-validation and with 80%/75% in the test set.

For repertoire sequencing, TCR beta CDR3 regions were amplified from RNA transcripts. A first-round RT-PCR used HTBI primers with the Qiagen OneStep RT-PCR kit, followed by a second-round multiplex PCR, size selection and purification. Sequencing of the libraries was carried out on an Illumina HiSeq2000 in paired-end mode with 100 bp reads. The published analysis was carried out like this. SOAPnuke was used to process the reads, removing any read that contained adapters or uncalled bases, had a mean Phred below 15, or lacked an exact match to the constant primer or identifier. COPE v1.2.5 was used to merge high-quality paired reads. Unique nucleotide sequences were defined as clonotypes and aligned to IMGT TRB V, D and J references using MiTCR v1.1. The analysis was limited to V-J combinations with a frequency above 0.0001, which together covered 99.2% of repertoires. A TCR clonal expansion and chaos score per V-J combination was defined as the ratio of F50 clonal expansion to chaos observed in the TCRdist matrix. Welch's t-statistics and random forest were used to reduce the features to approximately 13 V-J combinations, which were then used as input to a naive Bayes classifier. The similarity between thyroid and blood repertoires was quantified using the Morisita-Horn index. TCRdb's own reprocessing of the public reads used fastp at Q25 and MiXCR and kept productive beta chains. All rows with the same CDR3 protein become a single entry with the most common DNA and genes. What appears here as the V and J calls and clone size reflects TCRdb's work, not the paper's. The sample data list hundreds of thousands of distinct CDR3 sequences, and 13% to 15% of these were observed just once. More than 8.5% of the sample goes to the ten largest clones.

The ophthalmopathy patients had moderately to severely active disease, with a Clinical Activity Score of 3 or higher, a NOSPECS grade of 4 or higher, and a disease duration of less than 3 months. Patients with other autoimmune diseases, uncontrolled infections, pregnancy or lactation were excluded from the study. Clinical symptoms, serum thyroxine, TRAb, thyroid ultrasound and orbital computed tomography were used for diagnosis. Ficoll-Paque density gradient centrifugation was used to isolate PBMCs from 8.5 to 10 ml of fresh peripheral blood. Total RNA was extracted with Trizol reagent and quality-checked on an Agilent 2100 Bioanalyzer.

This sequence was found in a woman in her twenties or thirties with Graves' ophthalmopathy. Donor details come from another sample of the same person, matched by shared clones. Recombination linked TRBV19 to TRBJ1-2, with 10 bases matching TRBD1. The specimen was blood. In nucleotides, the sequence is TGTGCCAGTAGCCTCATACCGGGACAGGGGCTAAGCGGCTACACCTTC. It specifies CASSLIPGQGLSGYTF.